Ten or more counts support the clone carrying this T cell receptor beta chain. Its cognate antigen is unknown. Trimming cost V 5 bases and J 2 bases; bases outside gene matches: 4. The CDR3 loop spans 14 amino acids. Germline CDR1 is MDHEN and CDR2 is SYDVKM. TCRdb reprocessed the reads with MiXCR, giving one entry per CDR3 protein. The sample yields roughly 990,000 distinct CDR3 sequences, around 30% seen once. The data belong to a study of T cell repertoires in cytomegalovirus infection. Study details: Matching HLA type, along with CMV infection, was indicated by public TCR beta signatures. Findings of the study overall: Of the TCR beta families, the public ones yielded a cumulative frequency that identified carriers of CMV plus the relevant HLA.

The clonotype was recovered from a human donor in good health (CMV status not recorded). Some clones in this sample may be carry-over from other donors' samples. The sample in question was cultured CD8+ T cells from PBMCs, obtained from culture after CMV antigen stimulation. This sequence joins TRBV28 and TRBJ1-1, with TRBD1 matching over 8 bases. CDR3 bases: TGTGCCAGCAGTCCGGGACAGGCTAACACTGAAGCTTTCTTT. Amino acids: CASSPGQANTEAFF.